The following is a T cell receptor (beta chain) sequence with its context. There is no known antigen for this receptor. There are no base qualities to consult, and no much larger clone falls within one base. Participants in the prospective study were aged roughly 18 to 100 years, lived in 20 to 25 United States geographic areas, and enrolled through a virtual design. In the prospective study, cohorts were assigned on the basis of participant-reported clinical history obtained from a screening survey and a study questionnaire. Recovered participants in ImmuneRACE Cohort 3 were defined by two consecutive negative NP/OP PCR tests, clearance by a healthcare professional, or resolution of symptoms. Each participant in the prospective study had whole blood, serum and a nasopharyngeal or oropharyngeal swab collected by mobile phlebotomists. Prospective study participants could optionally give additional blood draws and questionnaires over an approximately 2-month period. Blood samples from the prospective study were shipped frozen or at room temperature prior to DNA extraction.

The data are from a study of blood T cell repertoires in COVID-19 (dated by TCRdb to 2018 to 2020). With regard to the full study: Samples covering the acute and convalescent phases of COVID-19 were provided by collaborators in the United States, Italy and Spain. The prospective study material was composed of cDNA or gDNA derived from T cells, B-cell-depleted T cells, or PBMCs. Subjects who had been exposed to COVID-19, were actively infected with it, or had recovered from it provided the deeply sampled blood TCRbeta repertoires that made up the dataset. The repertoires were released in a freely available public database meant as a resource for research on the immune response to SARS-CoV-2. The samples were drawn from two sources: the first 160 participants of the ongoing ImmuneRACE study, and 950 to 1,500 subjects contributed by 6 global collaborators. A de-identified subject ID, COVID-19 status, age in years and sex were almost always included in the sample metadata. HLA class I and class II types, where available, came from metadata supplied by the sample provider rather than from assay-based typing.

TCRbeta CDR3 regions were amplified from genomic DNA by means of the immunoSEQ Assay, a bias-controlled multiplex PCR. Turning to the authors' computational methods: The number of nucleated cells in each sample was estimated from the amplification of reference gene primers within the assay. To quantify the absolute abundance of each unique TCRbeta CDR3 rearrangement, sequence reads were collapsed and filtered. Productive Simpson clonality was computed per sample as the square root of Simpson's diversity index over productive rearrangements. The clones in this table, taken by TCRdb from immuneACCESS, are in-frame only. Not every clone is retained; where verified, under half of the shortfall comes from an unresolved V gene, and the cause of the rest is unknown. V and J calls and clone size follow that table, whereas D and trimming were derived from the DNA. Within this sample are approximately 170,000 clones, with roughly 80% of them counted one time only. Together, the top ten hold 3.2% of the sample.

CDR1 and CDR2 are drawn from the germline V gene (reference sequence): LGHDT, YNNKEL. Spanning cysteine to phenylalanine, the CDR3 consists of 15 amino acids. Kept here is only the CDR3 DNA, which spans 45 bases and is read in frame from base 1. V is trimmed back by 0 bases and J by 11 bases, and the junction contains 7 bases that no gene match accounts for. Overall study outcomes, separate from this receptor: The quantity of clinical and demographic metadata differed by source and by participant and was supplied without curation.

Sequencing was carried out using PBMCs or T cells enriched from blood (not recorded which). The receptor's source is a young woman who had recovered from COVID-19. The rearrangement combines TRBV3-1 (or the pseudogene TRBV3-2) with TRBJ1-6, and TRBD1 matches 7 of the central bases. The DNA is as follows: TGTGCCAGCAGCCAAGATTGGGCCAGGGGGACACCCCTCCACTTT. Translated, this is CASSQDWARGTPLHF.